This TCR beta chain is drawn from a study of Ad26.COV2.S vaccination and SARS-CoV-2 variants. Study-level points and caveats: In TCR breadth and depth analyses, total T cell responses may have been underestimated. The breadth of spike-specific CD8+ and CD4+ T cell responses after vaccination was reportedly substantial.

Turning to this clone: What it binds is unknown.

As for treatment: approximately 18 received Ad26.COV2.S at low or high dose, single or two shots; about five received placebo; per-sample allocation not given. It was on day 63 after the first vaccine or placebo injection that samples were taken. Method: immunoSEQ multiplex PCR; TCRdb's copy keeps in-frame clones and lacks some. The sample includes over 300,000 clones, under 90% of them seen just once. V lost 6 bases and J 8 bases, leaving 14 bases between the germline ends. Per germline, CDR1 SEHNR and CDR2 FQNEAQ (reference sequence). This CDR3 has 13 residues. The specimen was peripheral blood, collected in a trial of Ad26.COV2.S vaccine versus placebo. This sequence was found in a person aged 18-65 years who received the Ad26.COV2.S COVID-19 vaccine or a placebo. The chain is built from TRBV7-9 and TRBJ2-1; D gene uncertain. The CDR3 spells CASRYPPSDEQFF. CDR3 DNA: TGTGCCAGCAGATATCCCCCTTCGGATGAGCAGTTCTTC.